These 3 T cell receptor beta chains share one sample of origin, sequenced in a study of blood T cell repertoires in COVID-19. Generated by immunoSEQ multiplex PCR, the TCRdb table keeps only in-frame clones and is missing some. The sample has approximately 150,000 clones; 88% are singletons. Sequences were obtained from peripheral blood. The receptor set was obtained from a man between 45 and 60 years old who had recovered from COVID-19.

The V gene is TRBV7-6, the J gene TRBJ2-6, with D hard to call. V lost 0 bases to trimming and J lost 2 bases, with 8 bases between them. The CDR3 totals 16 residues. Germline V gene lookup returns CDR1 SGHVS and CDR2 FNYEAQ. CDR3 region: CASSLAPRTGANVLTF. The CDR3 nucleotides are TGTGCCAGCAGCTTAGCGCCCAGGACTGGGGCCAACGTCCTGACTTTC.

CDR3 protein: CASSSGTADTQYF. For the CDR3, the DNA is TGCGCCAGCAGCTCCGGGACAGCAGATACGCAGTATTTT. The chain uses TRBV5-1 and TRBJ2-3; 7 nucleotides match TRBD1. V was pared by 3 bases and J by 4 bases, with 2 bases of the junction left unmatched. Germline V gene sequence: CDR1 SGHRS, CDR2 YFSETQ. CDR3 length: 13 amino acids.

The chain combines TRBV9 with TRBJ2-2; 7 bases are a match to TRBD2. The J segment lost 7 bases and the V segment lost 4 bases, leaving 4 bases of the junction unmatched. Germline V gives CDR1 SGDLS, CDR2 YYNGEE. This CDR3 is built from 13 residues. CDR3 sequence reads: CASSRLAHGELFF. The CDR3, as DNA: TGTGCCAGCAGCCGACTAGCCCACGGGGAGCTGTTTTTT.